These 26 T cell receptor beta chains originate from one sample sequenced in a study of cytomegalovirus exposure and HLA in healthy donors. PCR used 60 Vbeta primers and 13 Jbeta primers. Clones were read by immunoSEQ multiplex PCR, and TCRdb kept only the in-frame ones, dropping some. The sample yields about 150,000 clones, roughly 70% seen once. The material sequenced was PBMCs. All receptors derive from a man aged 55 to 70 in good health and CMV-seronegative.

The chain is built from TRBV18 and TRBJ1-1; D may be TRBD1 (5 bases). CDR1 is KGHSH and CDR2 is LQKENI in the germline V gene. The CDR3 contains 15 residues. V lost 7 bases and J lost 4, with 19 bases in between. In DNA form, the CDR3 reads TGTGCCAGCTTCTTTGGGGGGGGACGAGGCACTGAAGCTTTCTTT. It translates to CASFFGGGRGTEAFF.

The chain couples TRBV5-1 to TRBJ2-5; possible D gene TRBD1, 5 bases. The CDR3 covers 15 residues. CDR1 is SGHRS, CDR2 YFSETQ, per germline. V lost 2 bases, J lost 0 bases, and 11 bases lay in between. Written as DNA, the CDR3 is TGCGCCAGCAGCTTAGGTGACAGAGACCAAGAGACCCAGTACTTC. Protein sequence: CASSLGDRDQETQYF.

The V gene is TRBV11-2, the J gene TRBJ2-3; the D is unclear. The germline V gene encodes CDR1 SGHAT and CDR2 FQNNGV. The V end was cut by 0 bases, the J end by 3 bases, with 7 bases between. The CDR3 sequence is 14 residues long. The CDR3 sequence is CASSLEVETDTQYF. The DNA of the CDR3 is TGTGCCAGCAGCTTAGAAGTAGAAACAGATACGCAGTATTTT.

This rearrangement joins TRBV27 to TRBJ2-3; possibly TRBD1 for D (6 bases). In germline, CDR1 is MNHEY, CDR2 SMNVEV (reference sequence). V was pared by 5 bases and J by 1 base, with 16 bases between. This CDR3 has 16 residues. In DNA, the CDR3 is TGTGCCAGCAGTATGGACTGGGCAGGGGGCACAGATACGCAGTATTTT. This gives the protein CASSMDWAGGTDTQYF.

The V gene is TRBV5-8, the J gene TRBJ1-2; 9 bases align to TRBD1. V dropped 6 bases and J dropped 6; count of bases not matched to a gene: 9. This CDR3 is 14 amino acids long. The germline V gene encodes CDR1 SGHTS and CDR2 YDEGEE. The CDR3 is CASTSRTGVNGYTF. DNA for the CDR3: TGTGCCAGCACCTCCAGGACAGGGGTAAATGGCTACACCTTC. The whole variable domain, remainder taken from reference TRBV5-8 and TRBJ1-2, is EAGVTQSPTHLIKTRGQQATLRCSPISGHTSVYWYQQALGLGLQFLLWYDEGEERNRGNFPPRFSGRQFPNYSSELNVNALELEDSALYLCASTSRTGVNGYTFGSGTRLTVV.

In DNA form, the CDR3 reads TGTGCCAGTAGTAGCGGGACAGGTCGGCTACGGAACACTGAAGCTTTCTTT. Amino acids: CASSSGTGRLRNTEAFF. V gene TRBV19 combines with J gene TRBJ1-1, with 8 positions matching TRBD1. This CDR3 spans 17 amino acids. CDR1 is LNHDA and CDR2 is SQIVND in the germline V gene (reference sequence). V was clipped by 4 bases and J by 1 base; unmatched bases: 11.

The V and J genes are TRBV7-6 and TRBJ1-4; 9 bases align to TRBD1. Germline assignment: CDR1 SGHVS and CDR2 FNYEAQ. The V gene end was trimmed by 3 bases and the J gene end by 8 bases; junction bases not matched to a gene: 4. CDR3 length: 14 residues. This chain's CDR3 is CASSLGQGREKLFF. DNA for the CDR3: TGTGCCAGCAGCTTGGGACAGGGCCGAGAAAAACTGTTTTTT.

The chain has TRBV5-6 and TRBJ2-3; 11 nucleotides line up with TRBD2. V dropped 2 bases and J dropped 4; count of bases not matched to a gene: 6. There are 16 residues in the CDR3. CDR1 SGHDT and CDR2 YYEEEE come from the germline V gene. The CDR3 sequence: CASSLSLAGVSDTQYF. For the CDR3, the DNA is TGTGCCAGCAGCTTATCACTAGCGGGAGTCTCAGATACGCAGTATTTT. The variable domain in full, completed from reference TRBV5-6 and TRBJ2-3, reads DAGVTQSPTHLIKTRGQQVTLRCSPKSGHDTVSWYQQALGQGPQFIFQYYEEEERQRGNFPDRFSGHQFPNYSSELNVNALLLGDSALYLCASSLSLAGVSDTQYFGPGTRLTVL.

There are a few counts of this clone. The rearrangement links TRBV6-1 to TRBJ1-1; D remains unclear. The CDR3 extends over 13 amino acids. Between the trimmed V and J ends, which lost 5 bases and 0 bases, there was a span of 7 bases. Germline V gene lookup returns CDR1 MNHNS and CDR2 SASEGT. The CDR3 reads CASSLSMNTEAFF. As DNA, the CDR3 is TGTGCCAGCAGTTTGTCCATGAACACTGAAGCTTTCTTT.

The CDR3 coding sequence is TGTGCCAGCAGCCTCCGTTCAGACAGGGTCTATGGCTACACCTTC. It is translated as CASSLRSDRVYGYTF. The genes are TRBV9 and TRBJ1-2; TRBD1 agrees at 7 bases. The CDR3 covers 15 residues. V lost 4 bases, J lost 4 bases, and 10 bases stayed unmatched. Germline CDR1 SGDLS, CDR2 YYNGEE.

The chain recombines TRBV9 with TRBJ1-2; 7 positions match TRBD1. CDR3 length: 17 amino acids. V lost 0 bases to trimming and J lost 5 bases; unmatched junction nucleotides: 13. Germline lookup yields CDR1 SGDLS and CDR2 YYNGEE. The CDR3 DNA sequence: TGTGCCAGCAGCGTAGACCCACGACAGGGAAGGCCGTATGGCTACACCTTC. Translated: CASSVDPRQGRPYGYTF.

The genes are TRBV4-2 and TRBJ1-2; D gene uncertain. Germline-derived CDR1 and CDR2 are LGHNA and YNFKEQ. The CDR3 totals 12 residues. V shed 0 bases and J shed 5 bases, with 4 bases lying between them. DNA of the CDR3: TGTGCCAGCAGCCAAGAGTCATATGGCTACACCTTC. Translating it yields CASSQESYGYTF.

The CDR3 DNA reads TGCGCCAGCAGCCAGGACGGTCTCGCGGGGCCCCAGCATTTT. Translation: CASSQDGLAGPQHF. The chain is built from TRBV5-1 and TRBJ1-5; D unclear. V gave up 4 bases and J gave up 9 bases, with 17 bases separating them. The CDR3 loop spans 14 amino acids. CDR1 and CDR2 (germline): SGHRS, YFSETQ.

This clone was picked up a small number of times. V is TRBV2 and J is TRBJ1-1; no firm D call. The CDR3 has 14 residues. CDR1 and CDR2 (germline): SNHLY, FYNNEI. Trimming removed 4 bases from V and 1 base from J, with 10 bases in between. The CDR3 is CASSARTQNTEAFF. The CDR3 nucleotides read TGTGCCAGCAGTGCCCGCACACAGAACACTGAAGCTTTCTTT.

This chain's CDR3 is CAISEPPRVQGNNEQFF. As DNA, the CDR3 is TGTGCCATCAGTGAGCCCCCCCGAGTGCAGGGCAACAATGAGCAGTTCTTC. The V call is TRBV10-3, the J call TRBJ2-1; weak D call: TRBD1 (5 bases). The CDR3 contains 17 residues. Trimming cost V 2 bases and J 5 bases, with 19 bases left between them. Germline values: CDR1 ENHRY, CDR2 SYGVKD.

The V call is TRBV30, the J call TRBJ2-2; no firm D call. Germline CDR1 is GTSNPN and CDR2 is SVGIG (reference sequence). V was pared by 1 base and J by 9 bases, with 6 bases between. The CDR3 runs 11 residues. The CDR3 nucleotides read TGTGCCTGGAGTGAGAGGAGGGAGCTGTTTTTT. Translating gives CAWSERRELFF.

The chain joins TRBV19 to TRBJ2-7; 9 nucleotides match TRBD1. The CDR3 spans 15 residues. From germline, CDR1 is LNHDA and CDR2 SQIVND (reference sequence). Trimming removed 8 bases from V and 3 bases from J; junction bases left unmatched: 11. CDR3 sequence reads: CASSGQGKVNYEQYF. As DNA, the CDR3 is TGTGCCAGTTCGGGACAGGGTAAAGTGAACTACGAGCAGTACTTC.

The genes are TRBV28 and TRBJ2-2; 8 bases are a match to TRBD1. Trimming at V came to 6 bases and at J to 0 bases, leaving 9 bases not matched to a gene. Germline values: CDR1 MDHEN, CDR2 SYDVKM. This CDR3 contains 17 residues. CDR3 region: CASSRTRQGPNTGELFF. As DNA, the CDR3 is TGTGCCAGCAGCCGTACTCGACAGGGGCCGAACACCGGGGAGCTGTTTTTT.

The V call is TRBV7-8, the J call TRBJ2-3; 9 positions agree with TRBD2. CDR1 and CDR2 from the germline V gene are SGHVS and FQNEAQ. This CDR3 comprises 14 residues. V was pared by 5 bases and J by 2 bases, with 2 bases of the junction left unmatched. CDR3 amino acids: CASSPSGNTDTQYF. The CDR3, as DNA: TGTGCCAGCAGCCCTAGCGGGAACACAGATACGCAGTATTTT.

This chain joins TRBV5-1 and TRBJ2-2, with 12 positions matching TRBD2. This CDR3 spans 18 amino acids. The V gene's germline CDR1 is SGHRS and CDR2 YFSETQ. The ends lost 5 bases at V and 5 bases at J; junction bases unmatched: 13. CDR3 amino acids: CASRARLAGERGTGELFF. CDR3 bases: TGCGCCAGCAGGGCGCGACTAGCGGGAGAGCGGGGGACCGGGGAGCTGTTTTTT. The full variable domain, rest sourced from reference TRBV5-1 and TRBJ2-2, is KAGVTQTPRYLIKTRGQQVTLSCSPISGHRSVSWYQQTPGQGLQFLFEYFSETQRNKGNFPGRFSGRQFSNSRSEMNVSTLELGDSALYLCASRARLAGERGTGELFFGEGSRLTVL.

Of note for this clone: The same CDR3 also results from other DNA sequences found in this sample. The rearrangement links TRBV28 to TRBJ1-1; 8 bases align to TRBD1. The CDR3 runs to 16 residues. Trimming took 2 bases from V and 4 from J; bases not matched to a gene: 9. In germline, CDR1 is MDHEN, CDR2 SYDVKM. The CDR3 DNA follows: TGTGCCAGCAGTTTAGGGCAGGGGGCGAGGGGCACTGAAGCTTTCTTT. It codes for CASSLGQGARGTEAFF.

The V gene is TRBV28, the J gene TRBJ2-7; 8 bases map to TRBD1. The CDR3 sequence is 13 residues long. The trim removed 8 bases at V and 5 bases at J, leaving 8 bases unmatched. Germline V gene data show CDR1 as MDHEN and CDR2 as SYDVKM. The CDR3 reads CASGLTGVHEQYF. DNA of the CDR3: TGTGCCAGCGGCCTGACAGGGGTCCACGAGCAGTACTTC.

This rearrangement joins TRBV2 to TRBJ1-6, with D unresolved. CDR1 and CDR2 from the germline V gene are SNHLY and FYNNEI. The germline V and J ends were trimmed by 4 bases and 14 bases, with 21 bases remaining between them. This CDR3 comprises 15 residues. The CDR3 DNA is TGTGCCAGCAGTGTCTCCGGTTTTCGCGAGTCGGCCCTCCACTTT. Translated: CASSVSGFRESALHF.

This clone was recorded only once. The chain combines TRBV19 with TRBJ1-6; no clear D gene. Looked up from germline, CDR1 is LNHDA and CDR2 is SQIVND (reference sequence). V was trimmed by 1 base and J by 7 bases, leaving 11 bases between them. CDR3 length: 15 amino acids. CDR3 in amino acids: CASSIAETPNSPLHF. The DNA for the CDR3 is TGTGCCAGTAGTATAGCGGAGACGCCCAATTCACCCCTCCACTTT.

V gene TRBV30 combines with J gene TRBJ1-4; 9 nucleotides line up with TRBD1. With 3 bases clipped from V and 7 bases from J, the junction kept 9 bases outside the gene matches. Germline loops: CDR1 GTSNPN, CDR2 SVGIG (reference sequence). The CDR3 spans 15 residues. CDR3 protein: CAWRVGDRDGEKLFF. The CDR3 DNA sequence: TGTGCCTGGAGAGTGGGGGACAGGGATGGTGAAAAACTGTTTTTT.

This clone was recorded only once. The V and J genes are TRBV5-1 and TRBJ2-3; D unclear. Germline values: CDR1 SGHRS, CDR2 YFSETQ. The CDR3 is 14 residues long. Trimming took off 0 bases at V and 2 bases at J, with 7 bases between the two ends. CDR3 DNA sequence: TGCGCCAGCAGCTTGGGGGCAGACACAGATACGCAGTATTTT. Amino acid sequence: CASSLGADTDTQYF.